This T cell receptor beta chain was documented in a study of tumor-infiltrating lymphocytes in oesophageal squamous cell carcinoma. The CDR3 length is 18 residues. The germline V gene encodes CDR1 ENHRY and CDR2 SYGVKD. V dropped 0 bases and J dropped 11; count of bases not matched to a gene: 16. This clonotype was seen at least ten times. This may arise from a read error, as a much more abundant clone is one base away. TCRdb recomputed calls from the PCR reads with MiXCR, one row per CDR3 protein. Among roughly 14,000 distinct CDR3 sequences listed, 45% to 50% were seen once. Sequencing used blood. The TCR originated in a male donor with esophageal squamous cell carcinoma. V is TRBV10-3 and J is TRBJ2-5, with 12 bases matching TRBD2. The CDR3 spells CAISESILAGGSYNEQYF. The CDR3 DNA sequence: TGTGCCATCAGTGAGTCGATCCTAGCGGGAGGGTCTTACAATGAGCAGTACTTC.